These T cell receptor beta chains were read from a single sample in a study of blood T cell repertoires in COVID-19. The protocol was immunoSEQ multiplex PCR, while the TCRdb copy is restricted to in-frame clones and leaves out a portion. The sample yields approximately 19,000 clones, roughly 77% seen once. Sequenced material: peripheral blood. Source of these receptors: a man aged 55 to 70 with acute or convalescent COVID-19. The CDR3 runs from the conserved cysteine through the conserved F or W. A D gene is named only where the DNA matches it firmly. Not every row has a clone size; where given, it reads once, few, many or a size class.

>TRBV5-8|TRBJ2-5|-|TRBD2
CASSTLPRLAQYWEETQYF
TGTGCCAGCAGCACCCTACCTCGACTAGCGCAGTATTGGGAAGAGACCCAGTACTTC
>TRBV27|TRBJ1-5|-|-
CASSLQGSNQPQHF
TGTGCCAGCAGTTTACAGGGGTCCAATCAGCCCCAGCATTTT
>TRBV7-3|TRBJ2-1|few|-
CASSPRGGEQFF
TGTGCCAGCAGCCCACGTGGCGGTGAGCAGTTCTTC
>TRBV12-3/TRBV12-4|TRBJ1-1|once|-
CASSSSRGTEAFF
TGTGCCAGCAGTTCTAGCCGGGGCACTGAAGCTTTCTTT
>TRBV20-1|TRBJ2-7|-|TRBD1
CSASAGQAEQYF
TGCAGTGCTAGTGCGGGACAGGCAGAGCAGTACTTC
>TRBV7-2|TRBJ2-1|-|-
CASSQNRENEQFF
TGTGCCAGCAGCCAAAACCGGGAAAATGAGCAGTTCTTC
>TRBV2|TRBJ1-1|medium-sized|-
CAGGDNTEAFF
TGTGCCGGCGGGGATAACACTGAAGCTTTCTTT
>TRBV18|TRBJ2-6|-|TRBD1
CASSRTGAASGANVLTF
TGTGCCAGCTCCCGGACAGGGGCCGCCTCTGGGGCCAACGTCCTGACTTTC
>TRBV6-5|TRBJ1-2|-|-
CASSPGGEGGYTF
TGTGCCAGCAGTCCGGGGGGGGAAGGTGGCTACACCTTC
>TRBV27|TRBJ2-3|few|-
CASSSLVWTSTDTQYF
TGTGCCAGCAGTTCCCTGGTTTGGACTAGCACAGATACGCAGTATTTT
>TRBV15|TRBJ1-2|-|TRBD1
CATSGFSGGYGYTF
TGTGCCACCAGCGGATTTTCAGGGGGATATGGCTACACCTTC
>TRBV7-9|TRBJ1-2|once|-
CASSALQGTVGYTF
TGTGCCAGCAGCGCCCTACAGGGTACGGTAGGCTACACCTTC
>TRBV30|TRBJ1-5|-|-
CAWSVAHGWPYSNQPQHF
TGTGCCTGGAGTGTGGCACACGGGTGGCCCTATAGCAATCAGCCCCAGCATTTT
>TRBV7-2|TRBJ1-3|-|-
CASSYDSSGNTIYF
TGTGCCAGCAGCTACGACAGTTCTGGAAACACCATATATTTT
>TRBV5-1|TRBJ1-4|-|-
CASSLGGRSDNEKLFF
TGCGCCAGCAGCTTGGGCGGCAGAAGTGATAATGAAAAACTGTTTTTT
>TRBV5-1|TRBJ2-5|-|TRBD2
CASSAGLARGVGETQYF
TGCGCCAGCAGCGCGGGACTAGCGAGAGGGGTGGGAGAGACCCAGTACTTC
>TRBV28|TRBJ1-6|few|-
CASRDKDSPLHF
TGTGCCAGTCGGGACAAAGATTCACCCCTCCACTTT
>TRBV19|TRBJ1-4|-|-
CASALFVRVGTGANEKLFF
TGTGCCAGTGCCCTTTTTGTCAGGGTTGGTACTGGAGCTAATGAAAAACTGTTTTTT
>TRBV4-2|TRBJ1-3|-|-
CASSQEPGLTRGNTIYF
TGTGCCAGCAGCCAAGAACCCGGCCTGACGAGGGGAAACACCATATATTTT
>TRBV29-1|TRBJ2-5|-|TRBD2
CSVSAGGPPAGNLETQYF
TGCAGCGTTTCGGCGGGGGGCCCCCCTGCGGGAAACTTGGAGACCCAGTACTTC
>TRBV11-1|TRBJ2-3|-|TRBD2
CASSLSRGVDTQYF
TGTGCCAGCAGCTTGTCGCGGGGGGTAGATACGCAGTATTTT
>TRBV19|TRBJ2-2|-|-
CASSMSGAGELFF
TGTGCCAGTAGTATGTCAGGGGCCGGGGAGCTGTTTTTT
>TRBV7-6|TRBJ2-5|few|-
CASSLAASLETQYF
TGTGCCAGCAGCTTAGCCGCTAGTCTAGAGACCCAGTACTTC
>TRBV2|TRBJ2-7|-|-
CASRVEGPEQYF
TGTGCCAGCAGGGTGGAGGGACCCGAGCAGTACTTC
>TRBV2|TRBJ1-1|-|TRBD1
CASTRQGGRTEAFF
TGTGCCAGCACCCGACAGGGAGGTAGGACTGAAGCTTTCTTT
>TRBV5-1|TRBJ2-1|-|TRBD2
CASSPGTSGYNEQFF
TGCGCCAGCAGCCCCGGGACTAGCGGATACAATGAGCAGTTCTTC
>TRBV29-1|TRBJ2-1|once|-
CSVEDRVGNEQFF
TGCAGCGTTGAAGATCGGGTAGGTAATGAGCAGTTCTTC
>TRBV5-4|TRBJ1-1|-|-
CASSPQGDTEAFF
TGTGCCAGCAGTCCACAGGGTGATACTGAAGCTTTCTTT
>TRBV5-1|TRBJ1-1|-|-
CASSYSGLNTEAFF
TGCGCCAGCAGCTACAGCGGTTTGAACACTGAAGCTTTCTTT
>TRBV14|TRBJ2-1|-|TRBD2
CASSQASGGKFF
TGTGCCAGCAGCCAAGCGTCGGGGGGAAAATTCTTC
>TRBV30|TRBJ1-1|-|TRBD1
CAWRATGARGTEAFF
TGTGCCTGGAGAGCTACAGGGGCCAGGGGAACTGAAGCTTTCTTT
>TRBV2|TRBJ1-6|-|-
CASSLDSYNSPLHF
TGTGCCAGCAGCCTAGACAGCTATAATTCACCCCTCCACTTT
>TRBV2|TRBJ2-5|few|TRBD2
CASRFFPSGGTSETQYF
TGTGCCAGCAGATTCTTCCCTAGCGGGGGGACCTCAGAGACCCAGTACTTC
>TRBV11-2|TRBJ1-1|-|TRBD1
CASSPSRTGVGGAFF
TGTGCCAGCAGCCCGTCGAGGACAGGGGTTGGGGGCGCTTTCTTT